This T cell receptor (beta chain) was sequenced during a study of CXCR3-negative and CXCR3-positive naive CD8 T cells. The CDR3 extends over 15 amino acids. The germline V gene encodes CDR1 SGHVS and CDR2 FNYEAQ. Study-level findings and limits: Memory, not naive, CXCR3-negative and CXCR3-positive cells differed in TRBV-TRBJ usage. More hydrophobic TRB CDR3s were found in CXCR3-positive naive cells than in CXCR3-negative naive cells. No difference in surface CD5 was seen between naive subsets, and TCR strength was inferred from TRB CDR3 properties.

Of note for this clonotype: The target antigen is unknown.

The sorting of each CD8+ T cell subset was done in triplicate, at about 300,000 cells each. Naive CD8+ T cells showed CD45RO-CCR7+CD27+CD95-. The study made its TRB cDNA libraries by 5' RACE, adding UMI labels. Each CDR3 protein gets one entry in TCRdb, which reprocessed the 5' RACE reads and gives no DNA. The sample's table shows some 140,000 distinct CDR3 sequences. Sequenced material: naive CXCR3+ CD8+ T cells from blood. Subset described: CD45RO-CCR7+CD27+CD95- naive CD8+ T cells expressing CXCR3 (TNR3+). The sequence came from a human donor in good health. Some clones in this sample may be carry-over from other donors' samples. V usage is TRBV7-6 and J usage is TRBJ2-3; TCRdb gives TRBD2 as the D gene, but with no DNA this cannot be confirmed. The CDR3 here is CASSLDARGTDTQYF. Full variable domain (outside the CDR3, taken from reference TRBV7-6 and TRBJ2-3): GAGVSQSPRYKVTKRGQDVALRCDPISGHVSLYWYRQALGQGPEFLTYFNYEAQQDKSGLPNDRFSAERPEGSISTLTIQRTEQRDSAMYRCASSLDARGTDTQYFGPGTRLTVL.